This T cell receptor beta chain was observed in a study of T cell responses to AZD1222 COVID-19 vaccine. CDR3 length equals 15 residues. Study results and caveats: Receipt of two AZD1222 doses was followed by a rise in Spike-specific TCR breadth and depth.

This clone was found once. What it binds is unknown. TCRdb's table, derived via immunoSEQ multiplex PCR, lists solely in-frame clones and lacks some. This sample has 100,000 to 150,000 clones, with 88% found just once. The sequence came from an adult in good health. The chain carries TRBV21-1 and TRBJ2-7. TRBV21-1 is flagged as a pseudogene. This material consisted of peripheral blood, taken on day 0 of MenACWY control vaccination. This CDR3 is CASSRVGLPGYEQYF. DNA for the CDR3: TGTGCCAGCAGCAGAGTGGGTCTTCCCGGATACGAGCAGTACTTC.